This TCR beta chain was retrieved from a study of cytomegalovirus exposure and HLA in healthy donors. This PCR relied on a set of 60 Vbeta primers and 13 Jbeta primers. Produced via immunoSEQ multiplex PCR; TCRdb's table is partial and in-frame only. The sample has fewer than 150,000 clones, about 80% seen once. This clone was recorded only once. With V trimmed by 7 bases and J by 6 bases, 12 bases remained unmatched. The CDR3 runs to 14 residues. Looked up from germline, CDR1 is ENHRY and CDR2 is SYGVKD. The chain carries TRBV10-3 and TRBJ2-7; 7 bases line up with TRBD2. Sequencing input: PBMCs. This sequence originates from a man aged 35-49 years in good health and CMV-seropositive. In DNA, the CDR3 is TGTGCCATCAACCCGAGCGGGAACCCCCTCGAGCAGTACTTC. Residues: CAINPSGNPLEQYF.